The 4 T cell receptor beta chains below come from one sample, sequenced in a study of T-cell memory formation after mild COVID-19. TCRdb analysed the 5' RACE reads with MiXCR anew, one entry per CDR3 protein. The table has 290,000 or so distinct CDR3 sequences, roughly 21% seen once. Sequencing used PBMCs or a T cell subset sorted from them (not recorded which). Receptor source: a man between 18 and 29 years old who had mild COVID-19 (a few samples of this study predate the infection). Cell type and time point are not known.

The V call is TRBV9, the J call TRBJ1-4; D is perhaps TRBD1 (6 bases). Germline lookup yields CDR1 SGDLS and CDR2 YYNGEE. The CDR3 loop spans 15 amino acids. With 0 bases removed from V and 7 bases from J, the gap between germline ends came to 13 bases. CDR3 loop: CASSVEAGVGEKLFF. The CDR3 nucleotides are TGTGCCAGCAGCGTAGAGGCAGGGGTCGGTGAAAAACTGTTTTTT.

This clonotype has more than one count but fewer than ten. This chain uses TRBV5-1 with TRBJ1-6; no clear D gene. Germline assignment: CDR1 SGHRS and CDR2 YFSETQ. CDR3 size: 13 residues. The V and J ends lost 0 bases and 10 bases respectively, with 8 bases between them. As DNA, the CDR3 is TGCGCCAGCAGCTTGGGGACCGACTCACCCCTCCACTTT. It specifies CASSLGTDSPLHF.

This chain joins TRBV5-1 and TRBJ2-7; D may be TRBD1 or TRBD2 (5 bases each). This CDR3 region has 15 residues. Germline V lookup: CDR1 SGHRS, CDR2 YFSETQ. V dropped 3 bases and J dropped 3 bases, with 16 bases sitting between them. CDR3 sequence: CASSSGTGGNYEQYV. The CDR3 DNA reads TGCGCCAGCAGCTCGGGGACCGGCGGAAACTACGAGCAGTACGTC.

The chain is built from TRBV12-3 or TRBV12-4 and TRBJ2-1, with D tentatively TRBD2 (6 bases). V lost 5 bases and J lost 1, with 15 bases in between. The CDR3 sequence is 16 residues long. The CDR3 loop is CASSPRGSGSYNEQFF. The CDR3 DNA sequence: TGTGCCAGCAGTCCCCGGGGGTCGGGTTCCTACAATGAGCAGTTCTTC.